The text below deals with one TCR beta chain. Its specific antigen is unknown. The junction shows a germline mismatch at one end, possibly a read error. For repertoire sequencing, TCR beta CDR3 regions were amplified from RNA transcripts. HTBI primers and the Qiagen OneStep RT-PCR kit were used in a first-round RT-PCR, which was followed by a second-round multiplex PCR, size selection and purification. Libraries were sequenced paired-end with 100 bp reads on an Illumina HiSeq2000. The source study handled its data this way. Reads were processed with SOAPnuke, discarding reads with adapters, uncalled bases, mean Phred below 15, or no exact constant-primer or identifier match. COPE v1.2.5 was used to merge the high-quality paired reads. Clonotypes were defined as unique nucleotide sequences and were aligned to IMGT TRB V, D and J references using MiTCR v1.1. Analysis was restricted to V-J combinations with a frequency above 0.0001, which covered just over 98% of repertoires. For each V-J combination, a TCR clonal expansion and chaos score was defined as F50 clonal expansion divided by the chaos observed in the TCRdist matrix. Features were reduced by Welch's t-statistics and random forest to over ten V-J combinations, which fed a naive Bayes classifier. Thyroid-blood repertoire similarity was quantified with the Morisita-Horn index. TCRdb reprocessing: public reads trimmed at Q25 with fastp, clones called with MiXCR, in-frame beta chains kept. CDR3 protein duplicates are merged, each entry listing the most common genes and DNA. The V and J calls come from TCRdb's annotation, not from the publication. This sample lists around 1.1 million distinct CDR3 sequences; less than 45% were detected once. The ten largest clones capture around 10% of the sample.

This entry comes from a study of Graves' ophthalmopathy and Graves' hyperthyroidism (dated by TCRdb to 2017 to 2018). Notes on the research overall: A patient counted as having stable hyperthyroidism if there was no progression to ophthalmopathy within 18 months of follow-up. In total, approximately 140 blood samples were TCR-sequenced: 40 to 45 ophthalmopathy, under 80 hyperthyroidism and about 17 hyperthyroidism-to-ophthalmopathy patients. The study used signatures of the TCR beta repertoire to tell Graves' ophthalmopathy apart from Graves' hyperthyroidism and to predict which patients would progress to ophthalmopathy. An independent validation cohort comprised some 19 hyperthyroidism patients and some 16 patients who later progressed from hyperthyroidism to ophthalmopathy. In more than five hyperthyroidism patients, the T-cell repertoires found in thyroid tissue were compared with those found in blood. Following sampling, methimazole starting at 30 mg daily was administered to hyperthyroidism patients, and high-dose intravenous methylprednisolone was administered to ophthalmopathy patients. A discovery set of about a hundred patients (approximately 42 ophthalmopathy, 55 to 60 stable hyperthyroidism) was enrolled to explore V-J signatures distinguishing ophthalmopathy from hyperthyroidism. The research as a whole found: In validation, the model predicted ophthalmopathy progression with more than 55% sensitivity and around 72% specificity; roughly eleven predicted patients were CT-confirmed with GO in a median of approximately 6.5 months. Sample size was not statistically predetermined, and group allocation was not concealed from the investigators. Ophthalmopathy was separated from stable hyperthyroidism by the 13-signature model with around 88% sensitivity and less than 82% specificity in cross-validation and with 80%/75% in the test set. Among expanded thyroid clonotypes with frequency above 0.001, most also showed up in blood, which suggests that blood repertoires may reflect the thyroid immune response.

CDR1 is given as SGHVS and CDR2 as FQNEAQ, both from the germline V gene. The CDR3, cysteine through phenylalanine, is 11 amino acids long. Just CDR3 DNA is preserved here, 33 bases in frame from base 1. The hyperthyroidism patients were 18 to 65 years old and newly diagnosed, with a disease duration of less than 2 months. Patients with other autoimmune diseases, uncontrolled infections, pregnancy or lactation were excluded. Clinical symptoms, serum thyroxine, TRAb, thyroid ultrasound and orbital computed tomography were used for diagnosis. Total RNA was extracted using Trizol reagent, and RNA quality was checked on an Agilent 2100 Bioanalyzer.

This clonotype was sampled from an adult man with Graves' hyperthyroidism. This sequence uses TRBV7-8 and TRBJ1-1; 9 middle bases align to TRBD1. The material sequenced was peripheral blood or thyroid tissue (not recorded which). The DNA sequence is TGTGCCAGCAGGTCTGGGACAGGGATGATCTTT. Translated, this is CASRSGTGMIF.